Listed below are T cell receptor beta chains from one sample, sequenced in a study of OX40 agonist ivuxolimab in advanced cancers. Assay: immunoSEQ multiplex PCR; the TCRdb copy retains only in-frame clones and omits some. The sample records roughly 100,000 clones, approximately 90% being singletons. Sequenced here: CD4+ or CD8+ T cells sorted from blood, sampled in a trial of the OX40 agonist ivuxolimab. These receptors came from an adult with an advanced solid tumor such as melanoma, head and neck, liver or kidney cancer. Both conserved end residues are part of each CDR3. Fields, in order: V gene, J gene, clone size, D gene, CDR3 DNA, CDR3 protein. The D gene is left open where the match is weak. Size is stated for part of the rows, as once, few or many counts, or as a class when the clone is expanded.

TRBV30	TRBJ2-1	NA	TRBD2	TGTGCCTGGGGAAGCGGACTAGCGGCTTACAATGAGCAGTTCTTC	CAWGSGLAAYNEQFF
TRBV18	TRBJ2-2	NA	TRBD1	TGTGCCAGCTCACCTCCCACAGGGGTCACCGGGGAGCTGTTTTTT	CASSPPTGVTGELFF
TRBV5-1	TRBJ2-1	NA	TRBD2	TGCGCCAGCACTAGCGGTTACAATGAGCAGTTCTTC	CASTSGYNEQFF
TRBV5-1	TRBJ2-1	once	NA	TGCGCCAGCAGCTTGGCCAGAGGGGGGTACAATGAGCAGTTCTTC	CASSLARGGYNEQFF
TRBV30	TRBJ2-2	NA	NA	TGTGCCTGGAGGCAACGGATCGCTAACACCGGGGAGCTGTTTTTT	CAWRQRIANTGELFF
TRBV4-3	TRBJ2-3	NA	TRBD1	TGCGCCAGCAGCCGAGAGGACAGGGTACATGATACGCAGTATTTT	CASSREDRVHDTQYF
TRBV2	TRBJ2-7	NA	TRBD2	TGTGCCAGCAGTGTCGGCGGGAGGGCCGTTTACGAGCAGTACTTC	CASSVGGRAVYEQYF
TRBV5-8	TRBJ2-5	NA	TRBD1	TGTGCCAGCAGCTCCACCGGGACAGAAGAGACCCAGTACTTC	CASSSTGTEETQYF
TRBV7-2	TRBJ1-5	NA	NA	TGTGCCAGCAGCTTAGTAGGGTATAGCAATCAGCCCCAGCATTTT	CASSLVGYSNQPQHF
TRBV5-5	TRBJ2-7	few	TRBD1	TGTGCCAGCAGCCAGGGACAGGTGATCTACGAGCAGTACTTC	CASSQGQVIYEQYF
TRBV6-7	TRBJ2-7	NA	NA	TGTGCCAGCAGTTACTGGGCGGGCGAGCAGTACTTC	CASSYWAGEQYF
TRBV7-2	TRBJ2-5	NA	TRBD2	TGTGCCAGCAGCTTACTTCGGACTAGCGGCACCCAGTACTTC	CASSLLRTSGTQYF
TRBV27	TRBJ2-7	NA	NA	TGTGCCAGCAGTTTACCCTCCTTCGAGCAGTACTTC	CASSLPSFEQYF
TRBV11-3	TRBJ2-2	NA	NA	TGTGCCAGCAGCCCGGGACGGGTGAGAGGGGAGCTGTTTTTT	CASSPGRVRGELFF
TRBV10-3	TRBJ2-5	NA	NA	TGTGCCATCAGTGTCACGGGAGAAGGTCTGGAGACCCAGTACTTC	CAISVTGEGLETQYF
TRBV7-9	TRBJ1-5	few	TRBD1	TGTGCCAGCAGCTCAGACAGGGAAAGGGGTCAGCCCCAGCATTTT	CASSSDRERGQPQHF
TRBV13	TRBJ2-3	NA	TRBD2	TGTGCCAGCAGCTCTAGCGGCGGCACAGATACGCAGTATTTT	CASSSSGGTDTQYF
TRBV4-2	TRBJ2-3	NA	TRBD2	TGTGCCAGCAGCCAAGGACTAGCGGGAGGTGCCCTCAAGGGGGATACGCAGTATTTT	CASSQGLAGGALKGDTQYF
TRBV4-2	TRBJ2-1	NA	TRBD2	TGTGCCAGCAGCCTTGGGACTAGCGGGAGGATGGCCTCCGCCCCCGAGCAGTTCTTC	CASSLGTSGRMASAPEQFF
TRBV18	TRBJ2-3	NA	NA	TGTGCCAGCTCACGAGGGGACACAGATACGCAGTATTTT	CASSRGDTDTQYF
TRBV6-1	TRBJ1-1	NA	NA	TGTGCCAGCAGTGCCTACCCTACAGGGCAGAACACTGAAGCTTTCTTT	CASSAYPTGQNTEAFF
TRBV27	TRBJ1-5	NA	NA	TGTGCCAGCAGTTCTTGGGAGGGGAGGGTGAATCAGCCCCAGCATTTT	CASSSWEGRVNQPQHF
TRBV11-3	TRBJ1-1	few	NA	TGTGCCAGCAGCTTAGGGCCCTCACAGGGAAGGATGAACACTGAAGCTTTCTTT	CASSLGPSQGRMNTEAFF
TRBV20-1	TRBJ2-7	once	NA	TGCAGTGGGACGAGCTCCTACGAGCAGTACTTC	CSGTSSYEQYF
TRBV7-2	TRBJ1-1	few	NA	TGTGCCAGCAGCCCGCAGACCTTTAGGGGTGAAGCTTTCTTT	CASSPQTFRGEAFF
TRBV4-3	TRBJ2-3	NA	TRBD2	TGCGCCAGCAGCCTCTCGGGACTAGCGGGAGGGCCAGATACGCAGTATTTT	CASSLSGLAGGPDTQYF
TRBV30	TRBJ1-1	once	NA	TGTGCCTGGAGTGCGATGGGTAGCGCTGAAGCTTTCTTT	CAWSAMGSAEAFF
TRBV5-4	TRBJ1-5	once	NA	TGTGCCAGCAGCTTTGCAGGGGGCAATCAGCCCCAGCATTTT	CASSFAGGNQPQHF